Given below is one T cell receptor (beta chain) in context. This clonotype was detected ten times or more. Its recognized antigen is unknown. It has no much larger one-base neighbor in the sample; base qualities were not kept. These data belong to a study of CD8 T cells in ankylosing spondylitis (dated by TCRdb to about 2017). Describing the broader study: The study profiled T cell receptor beta repertoires in healthy donors and ankylosing spondylitis patients to find disease-linked TCR variants. The full study cohort comprised 25 ankylosing spondylitis patients and approximately 100 healthy donors. Peripheral blood was sampled, and synovial fluid was additionally collected from ankylosing spondylitis patients. Broader findings and caveats from the paper: The disease-linked clones were reported as significantly enriched in matched synovial fluid samples from ankylosing spondylitis patients. Some of the motif variants had been reported before in the synovial fluid and blood of reactive arthritis patients, a finding that suggests common disease-initiation mechanisms. The disease-linked clones showed a CD8+ phenotype and occurred at relatively low frequencies in peripheral blood. Blood from ankylosing spondylitis patients appeared to be characterized by a TCR beta motif composed of 7 to 9 highly homologous amino acid variants.

Sequencing took place on an Illumina HiSeq 2500. Quantitative 5'-RACE with molecular barcodes was the method used to prepare the TCR beta libraries. In the original analysis: To identify disease-linked TCR variants, a new computational method was used, one built on a probabilistic model of VDJ rearrangement. The public reads were quality trimmed at Q25 with fastp and then assembled into clones with MiXCR by TCRdb, keeping productive beta chains. Each entry merges the rows of one CDR3 protein and shows their most common DNA and genes. TCRdb, not the authors, supplied the V and J calls. Recorded for this sample are a few hundred thousand distinct CDR3 sequences; roughly 6.6% of them occurred a single time. About 14% of the sample is held by the ten biggest clonotypes. The CDR3 starts with the cysteine, ends with the phenylalanine, and has 15 residues. Left in the record is the CDR3 DNA by itself, 45 bases read in frame from the first base. V is shortened by 4 bases, J by 4 bases, and the region joining them spans 14 bases. The germline V gene yields LGHNA for CDR1 and YNFKEQ for CDR2.

This clonotype was obtained from a male donor with ankylosing spondylitis. Recombination joined TRBV4-2 with TRBJ2-1; the D call is tentative, TRBD1 or TRBD2, as each matches 5 bases. The sample consisted of blood, either unsorted or a sorted T cell fraction (not recorded which). The sequence in DNA is TGTGCCAGCAGCCCGGATACGGGGCAATACAATGAGCAGTTCTTC. It encodes CASSPDTGQYNEQFF.